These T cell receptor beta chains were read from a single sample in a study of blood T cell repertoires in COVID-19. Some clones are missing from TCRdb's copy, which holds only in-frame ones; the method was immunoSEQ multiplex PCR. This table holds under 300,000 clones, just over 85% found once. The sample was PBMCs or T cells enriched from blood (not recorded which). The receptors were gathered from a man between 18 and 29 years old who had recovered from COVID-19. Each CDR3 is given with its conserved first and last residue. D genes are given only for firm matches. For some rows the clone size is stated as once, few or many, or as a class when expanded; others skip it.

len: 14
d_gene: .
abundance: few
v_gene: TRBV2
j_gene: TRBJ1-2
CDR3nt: TGTGCCAGTTGGGCGGGGAGGACGAACTATGGCTACACCTTC
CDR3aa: CASWAGRTNYGYTF

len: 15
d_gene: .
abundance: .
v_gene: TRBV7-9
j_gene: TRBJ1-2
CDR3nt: TGTGCCAGCAGCTTAGACTGGACAGCCAACTATGGCTACACCTTC
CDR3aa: CASSLDWTANYGYTF

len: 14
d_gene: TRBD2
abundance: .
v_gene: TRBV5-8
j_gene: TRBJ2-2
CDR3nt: TGTGCCAGTCTCCTAGCGGGAAACACCGGGGAGCTGTTTTTT
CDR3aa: CASLLAGNTGELFF

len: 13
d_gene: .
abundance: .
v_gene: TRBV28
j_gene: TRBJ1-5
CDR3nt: TGTGCCGTCCGGGTGAGGTCCGGGCAGCCCCAGCATTTT
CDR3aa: CAVRVRSGQPQHF

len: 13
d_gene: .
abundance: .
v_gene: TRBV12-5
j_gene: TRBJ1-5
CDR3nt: TGTGCTAGTGGTTTGGACGCGATCGGGCCCCAGCATTTT
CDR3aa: CASGLDAIGPQHF

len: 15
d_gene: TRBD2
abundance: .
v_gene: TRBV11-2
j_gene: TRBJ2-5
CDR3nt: TGTGCCAGCAGCTCGCCGGTTAGCGGGCAAGAGACCCAGTACTTC
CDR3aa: CASSSPVSGQETQYF

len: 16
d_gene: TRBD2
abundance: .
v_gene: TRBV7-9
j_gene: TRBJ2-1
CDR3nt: TGTGCCAGCAGAGAAACAGCGGGAGGTGACTACAATGAGCAGTTCTTC
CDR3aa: CASRETAGGDYNEQFF

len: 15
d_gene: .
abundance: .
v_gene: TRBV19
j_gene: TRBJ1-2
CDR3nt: TGTGCCAGTAGTATAGATTCAGGGTTCCGCTATGGCTACACCTTC
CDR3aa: CASSIDSGFRYGYTF

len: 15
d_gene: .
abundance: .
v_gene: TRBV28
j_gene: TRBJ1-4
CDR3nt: TGTGCCAGCAGTTACCTCACAGGGCCGGGCGAAAAACTGTTTTTT
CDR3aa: CASSYLTGPGEKLFF

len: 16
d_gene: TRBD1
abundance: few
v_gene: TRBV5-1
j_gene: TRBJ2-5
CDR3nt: TGCGCCAGCAGCTTTAGGACAGGGTACGATAAAGAGACCCAGTACTTC
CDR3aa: CASSFRTGYDKETQYF

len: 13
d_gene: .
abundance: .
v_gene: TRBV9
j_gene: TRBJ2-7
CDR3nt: TGTGCCAGCAGCGTAGGTAGGGGCGACGAGCAGTACTTC
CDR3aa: CASSVGRGDEQYF

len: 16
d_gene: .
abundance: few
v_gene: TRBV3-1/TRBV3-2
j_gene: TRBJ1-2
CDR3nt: TGTGCCAGCAGCCAACACATTGGGGGCGACGGCTATGGCTACACCTTC
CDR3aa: CASSQHIGGDGYGYTF

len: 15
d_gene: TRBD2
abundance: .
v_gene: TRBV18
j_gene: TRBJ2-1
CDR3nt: TGTGCCAGCTCACCGGGACTAGCGGGGACTAATGAGCAGTTCTTC
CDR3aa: CASSPGLAGTNEQFF